What follows describes a single T cell receptor (beta chain). The target antigen is unknown. Per the original methods: A distant-metastasis classifier for papillary thyroid cancer was built using CDR3 differences across clinicopathological groups. TCRdb ran MiXCR on the PCR reads. The V and J calls here are based on TCRdb, not the publication. The table shows about 21,000 clones, with around a third occurring only once. These data are taken from a study of metastatic and nonmetastatic thyroid tumors. Study in general: It was across blood and tumor or nodule tissue from malignant and benign thyroid patients that repertoires were compared. Study-wide findings and caveats: In blood and tumor, TCR beta diversity was reportedly significantly higher in malignant thyroid tumors than in benign nodules.

The CDR3 is 15 residues long. Trimming left V 2 bases short and J 0 bases short, with 12 bases between. Looked up from germline, CDR1 is SGDLS and CDR2 is YYNGEE. Treatment of any kind had been given to no patient before thyroid surgery. This clonotype was sampled from a female donor with papillary thyroid cancer or a benign thyroid nodule (not recorded which). Some clones in this sample may be carry-over from other donors' samples. Sequenced sample: blood. J is TRBJ2-7 and V is TRBV9; D unresolved. The CDR3 loop is CASSVGMAASYEQYF. CDR3 coding DNA: TGTGCCAGCAGCGTGGGGATGGCAGCCTCCTACGAGCAGTACTTC.